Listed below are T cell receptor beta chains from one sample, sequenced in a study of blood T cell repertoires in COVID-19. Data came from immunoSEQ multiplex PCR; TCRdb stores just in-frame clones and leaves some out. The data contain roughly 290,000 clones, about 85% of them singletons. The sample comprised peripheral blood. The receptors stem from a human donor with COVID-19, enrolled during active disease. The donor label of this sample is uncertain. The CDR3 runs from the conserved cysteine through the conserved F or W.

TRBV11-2 CASSLSLPPGQGYEQYF
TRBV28 CASRPRGLTEAFF
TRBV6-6 CASSFRDNAGYTF
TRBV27 CASSPSDREPYNEQFF
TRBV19 CASSTRQSTGTEAFF
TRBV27 CASRREASGAYEQYF
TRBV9 CASSVGVGAGGTEAFF
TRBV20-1 CSASKAGGSSYNEQFF
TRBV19 CASSIRGTSGRTGTGELFF
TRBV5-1 CASSLTGTRNTLPQFF
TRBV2 CASGAGGPSNQPQHF
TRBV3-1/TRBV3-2 CASSQASGSFLSYNEQFF
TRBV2 CASSESGQSSYEQYF
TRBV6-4 CASSDSFTGSQQFF
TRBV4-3 CASSSRTSGSLGEQFF
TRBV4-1 CASSPADRGITETQYF
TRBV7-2 CASRGTSGNSYEQYF
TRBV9 CASSATGTWGNQPQHF
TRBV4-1 CASSQDRGGSWYEQYF
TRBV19 CASRGLAGGEQFF
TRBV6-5 CASSYDTVQPQHF
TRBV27 CASSTKQGARNEQFF
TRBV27 CASSSGPGLVLHF
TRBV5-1 CASSLTGANYGYTF
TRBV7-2 CASSSDGVGHTF
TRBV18 CASSRSWRSLAYNEQFF
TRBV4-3 CASSQEGQGINEQFF
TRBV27 CASSTTMWTSVHSTDTQYF
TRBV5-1 CASSPGQGSYNEQFF
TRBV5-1 CASSAGPEEKLFF
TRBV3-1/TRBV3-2 CASSQSPLVQRF
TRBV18 CASSPPVGQSYEQYF
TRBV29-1 CSVMEATEAFF
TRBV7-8 CASSLALQHQYGYTF
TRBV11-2 CASRSGLAGPNSYEQYF
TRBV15 CATSRDRVEEKLFF
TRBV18 CASSRTTGQNVGELFF
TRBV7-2 CASSLGTVVTDTQYF
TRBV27 CASSRDRGGTEAFF
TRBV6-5 CASSYSPNYGYTF
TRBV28 CATLTGPNYGYTF
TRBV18 CASSLEQSVNTEAFF
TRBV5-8 CASSLGSGVGGYTF
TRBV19 CASIGVSVDTDTQYF
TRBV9 CASSPSGSPSQTQHF
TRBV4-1 CASSPYKDLAGVTDTQYF
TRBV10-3 CAISVGQGNEKLFF
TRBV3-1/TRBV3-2 CASSQGTGPNEKLFF
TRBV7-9 CASSLAMEGGSLFF
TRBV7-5 CARRHRTDTGELFF
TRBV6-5 CASTIDRFSYEQYF
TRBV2 CASTPSMNTEAFF
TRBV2 CASIASGRGEQFF
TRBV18 CASSLQGYDNSPLHF
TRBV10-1 CASSTRLAGDDTQFF